The sequence of this T cell receptor beta chain was determined in a study of vaccination effects on CD4 cells after COVID-19. General study results and limits: Few convalescent patients and no early post-infection timepoints were included in the study.

Before any sequencing was done, the ViraFEST assay used viral peptide pools to expand antigen-specific CD4+ T cells. Having been cultured for roughly 10 days, the cells underwent CD4+ T cell isolation. Either the mRNA-1273 or the BNT162b2 vaccine was given to participants as two doses. Profiled with immunoSEQ multiplex PCR; TCRdb holds only in-frame clones, not every one. In the table there are about 46,000 clones, about four fifths of which are singletons. The V and J ends lost 1 base and 8 bases respectively, with 6 bases between them. The length of the CDR3 is 12 residues. CDR1 and CDR2 from the germline V gene are KGHSH and LQKENI. A remark on this clone: Its antigen is unknown.

The material sequenced was CD4+ T cells from PBMCs cultured with HCoV-OC43 spike peptides, taken after COVID-19 vaccination. Subset specified: HCoV-OC43 spike overlapping peptide pool stimulation. The V gene is TRBV18, the J gene TRBJ2-1; D is unclear. This TCR came from a human donor who received a COVID-19 vaccine. The CDR3 region has the DNA TGTGCCAGCTCACCACGCGGCGATGAGCAGTTCTTC. Its protein product is CASSPRGDEQFF.